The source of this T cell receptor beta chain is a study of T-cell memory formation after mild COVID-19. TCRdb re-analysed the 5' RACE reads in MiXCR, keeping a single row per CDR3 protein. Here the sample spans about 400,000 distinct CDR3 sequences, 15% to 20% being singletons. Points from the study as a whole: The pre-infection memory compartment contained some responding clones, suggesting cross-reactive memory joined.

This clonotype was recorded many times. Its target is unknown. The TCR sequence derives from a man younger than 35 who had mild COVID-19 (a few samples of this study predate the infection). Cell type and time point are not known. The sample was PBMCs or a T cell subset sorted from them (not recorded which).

The CDR3 here is CASSGTSGGQDTQYF. The CDR3 nucleotides read TGTGCCAGCAGCGGGACTAGCGGGGGACAAGATACGCAGTATTTT. This chain connects TRBV28 to TRBJ2-3, with 14 nucleotides matching TRBD2. The J segment lost 5 bases and the V segment lost 6 bases, leaving 4 bases of the junction unmatched. Germline V gives CDR1 MDHEN, CDR2 SYDVKM. The CDR3 runs to 15 residues.